This entry features one TCR beta chain sequence. Trimming removed 5 bases from V and 7 bases from J, with 15 bases in between. This CDR3 spans 14 amino acids. The germline V gene encodes CDR1 MDHEN and CDR2 SYDVKM. The sample comes from a study of PD-L1 blockade in urothelial cancer. As for the study in general: Beginning in about 2014, patients received atezolizumab, given as 1,200 mg intravenously every 3 weeks. Median T cell yield from blood was 120,000 to 150,000.

Some clones are missing from TCRdb's copy, which holds only in-frame ones; the method was immunoSEQ multiplex PCR. This sample has about 88,000 clones, with approximately 91% found just once. The source of this sequence is a man in his fifties or sixties with urothelial cancer. This sequence joins TRBV28 and TRBJ2-1, with D possibly matching TRBD1 (6 bases). Source: PBMCs, taken around atezolizumab (anti-PD-L1) treatment. CDR3 residues: CASSPRDNGNEQFF. The CDR3 nucleotides read TGTGCCAGCAGTCCTCGGGACAATGGGAATGAGCAGTTCTTC.